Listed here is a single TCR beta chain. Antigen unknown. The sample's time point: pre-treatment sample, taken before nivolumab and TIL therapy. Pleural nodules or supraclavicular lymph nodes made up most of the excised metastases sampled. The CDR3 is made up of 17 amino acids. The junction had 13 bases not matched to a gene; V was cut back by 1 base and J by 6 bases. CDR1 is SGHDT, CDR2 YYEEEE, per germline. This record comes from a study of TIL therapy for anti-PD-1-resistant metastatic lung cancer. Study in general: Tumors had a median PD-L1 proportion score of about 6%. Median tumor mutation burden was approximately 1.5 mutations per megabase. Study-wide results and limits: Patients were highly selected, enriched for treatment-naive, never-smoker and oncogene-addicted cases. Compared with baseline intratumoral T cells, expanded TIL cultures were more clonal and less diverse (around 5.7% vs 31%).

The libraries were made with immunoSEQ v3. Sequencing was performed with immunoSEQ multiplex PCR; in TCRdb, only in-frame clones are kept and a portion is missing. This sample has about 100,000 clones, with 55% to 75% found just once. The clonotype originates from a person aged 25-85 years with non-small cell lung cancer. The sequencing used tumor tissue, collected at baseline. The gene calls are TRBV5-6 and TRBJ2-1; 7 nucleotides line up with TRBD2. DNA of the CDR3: TGTGCCAGCAGCTTGAAGGCGCGGGAGAGAGTTATCAATGAGCAGTTCTTC. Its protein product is CASSLKARERVINEQFF.